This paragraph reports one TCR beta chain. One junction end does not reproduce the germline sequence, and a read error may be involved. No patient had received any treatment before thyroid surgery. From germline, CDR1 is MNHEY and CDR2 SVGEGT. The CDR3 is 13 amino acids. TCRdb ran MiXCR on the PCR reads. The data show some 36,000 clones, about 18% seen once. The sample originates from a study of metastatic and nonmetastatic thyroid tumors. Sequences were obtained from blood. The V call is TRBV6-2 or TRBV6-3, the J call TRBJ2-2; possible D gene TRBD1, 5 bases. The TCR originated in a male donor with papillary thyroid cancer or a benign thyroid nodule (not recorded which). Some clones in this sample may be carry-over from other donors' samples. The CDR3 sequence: CASRYRNTGELFF. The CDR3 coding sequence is TGCGCCAGCAGATACAGGAACACCGGCGAGCTGTTTTTT.